The 23 T cell receptor beta chains below come from one sample, sequenced in a study of blood T cell repertoires in COVID-19 (TCRdb year 2020). Library preparation was by the immunoSEQ multiplex PCR assay. The immuneACCESS repertoire file appears here via TCRdb, limited to in-frame rearrangements. These files lack a portion of the clones; in checked studies, under half of the deficit traces to unresolved V genes, and the cause of the others is not known. The sample has roughly 90,000 clones on record, roughly nine tenths of them singletons. The top ten hold approximately 5.2% of the sample. Material: peripheral blood. All receptors derive from a woman of 80 years or more with active COVID-19.

The chain employs TRBV6-6 and TRBJ1-3, with TRBD1 matching 7 bases. The germline gives CDR1 MNHNY, CDR2 SVGAGI (reference sequence). The CDR3 runs 16 residues. With 0 bases clipped from V and 3 bases from J, the junction kept 5 bases outside the gene matches. The CDR3 is CASSYSEGAVGNTIYF. DNA of the CDR3: TGTGCCAGCAGTTACTCGGAGGGGGCAGTTGGAAACACCATATATTTT.

The chain joins TRBV5-3 to TRBJ2-2, with D perhaps TRBD1 (6 bases). TRBV5-3 is labeled an ORF, and its function is uncertain. CDR3 length: 18 amino acids. Trimming cost V 0 bases and J 4 bases, with 19 bases left between them. In DNA, the CDR3 is TGTGCCAGAAGCTTGGGAGGGGGACGTACTCGAGGCACCGGGGAGCTGTTTTTT. Protein sequence: CARSLGGGRTRGTGELFF.

The chain uses TRBV5-5 and TRBJ2-2, with D maybe TRBD2 (5 bases). Trimming cost V 4 bases and J 0 bases, with 13 bases left between them. The CDR3 covers 16 residues. Germline assignment: CDR1 SGHKS and CDR2 YYEKEE (reference sequence). The CDR3 nucleotides read TGTGCCAGCAGCACCGTCAGCGGCGCGAACACCGGGGAGCTGTTTTTT. It codes for CASSTVSGANTGELFF.

This chain links TRBV5-4 with TRBJ2-1; 11 bases align to TRBD2. CDR3 size: 16 residues. CDR1 SGHNT and CDR2 YYREEE come from the germline V gene (reference sequence). V trimming: 6 bases; J trimming: 7 bases; junction bases outside the gene matches: 12. Here the CDR3 DNA reads TGTGCCAGCAACACCCCGACTAGCGGGATCAGGAATGAGCAGTTCTTC. Residues: CASNTPTSGIRNEQFF.

V and J are TRBV6-1 and TRBJ2-7; no firm D call. CDR3 length: 17 amino acids. The V gene lost 1 base and the J gene lost 2 bases, with 18 bases spanning the gap. Germline CDR1 MNHNS, CDR2 SASEGT. The CDR3 is CASSEGRNTGVPYEQYF. The CDR3 coding sequence is TGTGCCAGCAGTGAAGGTCGGAACACCGGAGTCCCCTACGAGCAGTACTTC.

The chain combines TRBV7-9 with TRBJ1-5; 9 nucleotides match TRBD1. V lost 5 bases, J lost 3 bases, and 8 bases stayed unmatched. CDR3 length: 16 residues. Germline CDR1 SEHNR, CDR2 FQNEAQ (reference sequence). The CDR3 region is CASSLRDRGDNQPQHF. CDR3 DNA sequence: TGTGCCAGCAGCCTCCGAGACAGGGGGGACAATCAGCCCCAGCATTTT.

The chain joins TRBV28 to TRBJ2-1; D perhaps matches TRBD1 (6 bases). CDR3 length: 16 residues. Trimming cost V 5 bases and J 2 bases, with 16 bases left between them. Germline values: CDR1 MDHEN, CDR2 SYDVKM. CDR3 protein: CASSRFTGFPYNEQFF. CDR3 nucleotides: TGTGCCAGCAGTCGCTTTACAGGGTTTCCCTACAATGAGCAGTTCTTC. Full variable domain (outside the CDR3, taken from reference TRBV28 and TRBJ2-1): DVKVTQSSRYLVKRTGEKVFLECVQDMDHENMFWYRQDPGLGLRLIYFSYDVKMKEKGDIPEGYSVSREKKERFSLILESASTNQTSMYLCASSRFTGFPYNEQFFGPGTRLTVL.

The chain combines TRBV5-4 with TRBJ1-6; 10 bases map to TRBD1. CDR3 length: 15 residues. Germline V gene sequence: CDR1 SGHNT, CDR2 YYREEE (reference sequence). V lost 4 bases and J lost 7; bases outside the gene matches: 5. CDR3 DNA: TGTGCCAGCAGCCCCAGACAGGGGGCCAATTCACCCCTCCACTTT. Translating it yields CASSPRQGANSPLHF.

This chain joins TRBV23-1 and TRBJ2-4; D may be TRBD2 (5 bases). Being an ORF, TRBV23-1 has a function that is uncertain. The CDR3 contains 16 residues. V was pared by 2 bases and J by 3 bases, with 14 bases between. CDR3 bases: TGCGCCAGCAGTCAACGTGGGAGCAAGGACAAAAACATTCAGTACTTC. It is translated as CASSQRGSKDKNIQYF.

The chain uses TRBV10-2 and TRBJ2-7; TRBD2 matches at 9 bases. Trimming removed 3 bases from V and 5 bases from J; junction bases left unmatched: 5. This CDR3 comprises 14 residues. Per germline, CDR1 WSHSY and CDR2 SAAADI. The DNA for the CDR3 is TGCGCCAGCAGTGACGGCGGGAGGGAGGACGAGCAGTACTTC. It yields the protein CASSDGGREDEQYF.

The V and J genes are TRBV30 and TRBJ1-5, with D tentatively TRBD1 (5 bases). The CDR3 is 16 amino acids. The V end lost 0 bases, the J end lost 0 bases, and 12 bases lay between the germline ends. Germline V gene lookup returns CDR1 GTSNPN and CDR2 SVGIG (reference sequence). The CDR3 loop reads CAWSVRGVHSNQPQHF. CDR3 nucleotide sequence: TGTGCCTGGAGTGTACGGGGGGTGCATAGCAATCAGCCCCAGCATTTT.

This sequence joins TRBV7-2 and TRBJ2-2, with 7 positions matching TRBD1. The CDR3 has 16 residues. Trimming removed 4 bases from V and 7 bases from J; junction bases left unmatched: 12. In germline, CDR1 is SGHTA, CDR2 FQGNSA. Here the CDR3 DNA reads TGTGCCAGCAGCTCCGGTCACAGGGGTTTGGACGGGGAGCTGTTTTTT. Residues: CASSSGHRGLDGELFF.

This rearrangement joins TRBV5-1 to TRBJ1-2, with 7 bases fitting TRBD1. In germline, CDR1 is SGHRS, CDR2 YFSETQ. The CDR3 has 14 amino acids. The J segment lost 7 bases and the V segment lost 4 bases, leaving 10 bases of the junction unmatched. CDR3 coding DNA: TGCGCCAGCAGCGTAGGGACAGTCCACTCTGGCTACACCTTC. It encodes CASSVGTVHSGYTF. The entire variable domain, with the rest obtained from reference TRBV5-1 and TRBJ1-2, is as follows: KAGVTQTPRYLIKTRGQQVTLSCSPISGHRSVSWYQQTPGQGLQFLFEYFSETQRNKGNFPGRFSGRQFSNSRSEMNVSTLELGDSALYLCASSVGTVHSGYTFGSGTRLTVV.

V is TRBV3-1 (or the pseudogene TRBV3-2) and J is TRBJ1-1; D ambiguous. V shed 0 bases and J shed 13 bases, with 15 bases lying between them. Germline V lookup: CDR1 LGHDT, CDR2 YNNKEL (reference sequence). The CDR3 runs 13 residues. DNA of the CDR3: TGTGCCAGCAGCCAAGATGCGACAAAATTGCATTTCTTT. Its translation is CASSQDATKLHFF.

The chain employs TRBV7-6 and TRBJ2-2; no reliable D call. This CDR3 is built from 16 residues. V was clipped by 2 bases and J by 1 base, with 11 bases between them. Germline V gene data show CDR1 as SGHVS and CDR2 as FNYEAQ. The CDR3 DNA follows: TGTGCCAGCAGCTTAAGAGCAGGATTGAACACCGGGGAGCTGTTTTTT. Amino acid sequence: CASSLRAGLNTGELFF.

The chain employs TRBV29-1 and TRBJ2-1; 9 positions agree with TRBD2. The CDR3 runs 17 residues. Germline lookup yields CDR1 SQVTM and CDR2 ANQGSEA. J gave up 5 bases and V 5 bases, and 16 bases lay outside the gene matches. The CDR3: CSVTRGGTGLAHNEQFF. The CDR3 bases are TGCAGCGTTACCAGGGGGGGCACGGGACTAGCCCACAATGAGCAGTTCTTC.

This chain links TRBV7-3 with TRBJ2-3, with 8 bases fitting TRBD1. Germline CDR1 and CDR2: SGHTA and FQGTGA. The J segment lost 2 bases and the V segment lost 2 bases, leaving 3 bases of the junction unmatched. The CDR3 sequence is 15 residues long. CDR3 loop: CASSLLGQATDTQYF. CDR3 nucleotide sequence: TGTGCCAGCAGCTTACTGGGACAGGCCACAGATACGCAGTATTTT.

This clone was seen a single time. V and J are TRBV6-5 and TRBJ2-7; the match to TRBD2 covers 11 bases. V trimming: 0 bases; J trimming: 4 bases; junction bases outside the gene matches: 5. Germline values: CDR1 MNHEY, CDR2 SVGAGI. The CDR3 spans 16 residues. In nucleotides, the CDR3 is TGTGCCAGCAGTTACTCTGGACTAGCGGGTCGTTACGAGCAGTACTTC. Translated: CASSYSGLAGRYEQYF.

The chain employs TRBV1 and TRBJ1-5; the table's TRBD1 call for D was not verified on the DNA. TRBV1 is a known pseudogene. This CDR3 contains 16 residues. The CDR3 loop reads CTSSCPRTGLDQPQHF. The CDR3 nucleotides are TGCACCAGCAGCTGCCCTAGGACAGGGCTCGATCAGCCCCAGCATTTT.

The V gene is TRBV19, the J gene TRBJ1-6; D possibly corresponds to TRBD1 (5 bases). V was shortened by 3 bases and J by 9 bases, with 9 bases between the two germline ends. Germline V gene sequence: CDR1 LNHDA, CDR2 SQIVND (reference sequence). CDR3 length: 13 residues. CDR3 nucleotides: TGTGCCAGTAGTATGGGCGGGGCTTCACCCCTCCACTTT. Translating gives CASSMGGASPLHF.

The rearrangement uses TRBV18 and TRBJ2-7; 9 nucleotides align to TRBD1. CDR1 and CDR2 from the germline V gene are KGHSH and LQKENI. V lost 3 bases, J lost 0 bases, and 0 bases stayed unmatched. This CDR3 region has 14 residues. CDR3 nucleotides: TGTGCCAGCTCACCGGGACAGGGCTCCTACGAGCAGTACTTC. This gives the protein CASSPGQGSYEQYF.

This clone occurred once. The chain couples TRBV27 to TRBJ2-3, with 9 nucleotides matching TRBD1. Germline values: CDR1 MNHEY, CDR2 SMNVEV (reference sequence). CDR3 length: 12 residues. V was pared by 6 bases and J by 11 bases, with 6 bases of the junction left unmatched. The CDR3 loop reads CASSQTGGGQYF. In DNA, the CDR3 is TGTGCCAGCAGCCAAACAGGGGGCGGGCAGTATTTT.

V and J are TRBV6-2 or TRBV6-3 and TRBJ2-7, with D tentatively TRBD1 (5 bases). V was cut by 0 bases and J by 3 bases, with 15 bases left in between. The CDR3 runs 16 residues. In germline, CDR1 is MNHEY, CDR2 SVGEGT. CDR3 sequence (DNA): TGTGCCAGCAGTTACTCGGGATCAGGGCGTCTCTACGAGCAGTACTTC. This codes for CASSYSGSGRLYEQYF.